This is a list of T cell receptor beta chains from one sample in a study of patients and donors after allogeneic stem cell transplantation. TCRdb itself ran the RT-PCR reads through MiXCR, one entry per CDR3 protein. The sample shows approximately 170,000 distinct CDR3 sequences, approximately 30% of them seen only once. The sample comprised blood, either unsorted or a sorted T cell fraction (not recorded which). All receptors come from a human donor who was either an allogeneic HSCT recipient or a stem cell or donor lymphocyte infusion donor (not recorded which). It is not recorded whose cells these are; they may come from a transplant donor. Each CDR3 is given with its conserved first and last residue. The D gene is left open where the match is weak. Some rows have no size entry. The others give once, few or many, or a class for an expanded clone.

TGTGCCAGCAGTTACGCGGCATGGAACACTGAAGCTTTCTTT CASSYAAWNTEAFF TRBV6-5 NA TRBJ1-1 few
TGTGCCAGCAGCTGGGACAGGGATTTCGGTCAGCCCCAGCATTTT CASSWDRDFGQPQHF TRBV28 TRBD1 TRBJ1-5 many
TGTGCCAGCAGTCCGGACAGAATCGGCTACACCTTC CASSPDRIGYTF TRBV6-2/TRBV6-3 NA TRBJ1-2 few
TGCGCCAGCAGCTCCTCAGGGGGCGCTTACTATGGCTACACCTTC CASSSSGGAYYGYTF TRBV5-1 TRBD1 TRBJ1-2 NA
TGTGCCAGCAGGGCAATCATAGGGGACGCTGGGGCCAACGTCCTGACTTTC CASRAIIGDAGANVLTF TRBV6-1 NA TRBJ2-6 NA
TGCAGTACCTTCTACAGGGTTCGAGGCTACACCTTC CSTFYRVRGYTF TRBV20-1 NA TRBJ1-2 NA
TGCAGCGTTGATAGGCAGGGTATATCCATGAACACTGAAGCTTTCTTT CSVDRQGISMNTEAFF TRBV29-1 NA TRBJ1-1 NA
TGTGCCACCAGTGATTCTTACCTAGCGGGAGATCCCTACAATGAGCAGTTCTTC CATSDSYLAGDPYNEQFF TRBV24-1 TRBD2 TRBJ2-1 few
TGCAGCGTTACAGGGTTCGTCACTGAAGCTTTCTTT CSVTGFVTEAFF TRBV29-1 NA TRBJ1-1 few
TGTGCCTGGAGTCCACCCAGGGGAGCTTTCTTT CAWSPPRGAFF TRBV30 NA TRBJ1-1 few
TGTGCCAGCAGTCCCCTTTGGGGACAGTCCTACGAGCAGTACTTC CASSPLWGQSYEQYF TRBV6-5 TRBD1 TRBJ2-7 few
TGTGCCAGCAGTTATTCCCTTTCGGGAGAGCAGTACTTC CASSYSLSGEQYF TRBV6-5 NA TRBJ2-7 NA
TGCAGTGCTAAAGGACAGGGTAATCAGCCCCAGCATTTT CSAKGQGNQPQHF TRBV20-1 TRBD1 TRBJ1-5 few
TGTGCCAGCAGCGTACAAGCGGGCCGAGGCACAGATACGCAGTATTTT CASSVQAGRGTDTQYF TRBV9 NA TRBJ2-3 NA
TGTGCCAGCAGCGTAGCCGGGGATAGCAATCAGCCCCAGCATTTT CASSVAGDSNQPQHF TRBV9 NA TRBJ1-5 many
TGCAGTGCTGGCAAGGGGGCGACCACAGATACGCAGTATTTT CSAGKGATTDTQYF TRBV20-1 TRBD1 TRBJ2-3 NA
TGTGCCAGCAGCCAAGATACCCGGAGGAATGAAAAACTGTTTTTT CASSQDTRRNEKLFF TRBV4-2 NA TRBJ1-4 NA
TGCAGTGCTATCTACAATGAGCAGTTCTTC CSAIYNEQFF TRBV20-1 NA TRBJ2-1 NA
TGTGCTAGCAGCTTGGCCCCGAGACAGGGGGCTTTAGATACGCAGTATTTT CASSLAPRQGALDTQYF TRBV7-7 TRBD1 TRBJ2-3 few
TGTGCCAGCAGTTGGGTAGCGGGAGAGCTCACAGATACGCAGTATTTT CASSWVAGELTDTQYF TRBV28 TRBD2 TRBJ2-3 NA
TGTGCCAGCAGTTTAGGGTCAGGACGGATCGAGCAGTACTTC CASSLGSGRIEQYF TRBV28 NA TRBJ2-7 few
TGCGCCAGCAGCCAAGATTCACCGGTACGGTCCGGGGAGCTGTTTTTT CASSQDSPVRSGELFF TRBV4-1 NA TRBJ2-2 NA
TGCAGCGTTGCAGGGGAGTGGACGTCGGGAAACACCATATATTTT CSVAGEWTSGNTIYF TRBV29-1 NA TRBJ1-3 many
TGCAGTGCTAGAGATATGGATGCCCCTAATGAGCAGTTCTTC CSARDMDAPNEQFF TRBV20-1 NA TRBJ2-1 NA
TGTGCCAGCAGCTTTTCCGGGCAGAGGGGCGAGCAGTACTTC CASSFSGQRGEQYF TRBV11-3 NA TRBJ2-7 NA
TGCAGCGGTTTGTCAGGGGGAAATGGCTACACCTTC CSGLSGGNGYTF TRBV29-1 TRBD1 TRBJ1-2 many
TGTGCCAGCACTTATCGCGGGACGCACTCTGGAAACACCATATATTTT CASTYRGTHSGNTIYF TRBV12-3/TRBV12-4 NA TRBJ1-3 few
TGCAGTGCTAGAGAGGCCTGGGGAAACTACATGAACACTGAAGCTTTCTTT CSAREAWGNYMNTEAFF TRBV20-1 NA TRBJ1-1 few
TGTGCCAGCAGCTTAGAAAATAATTCACCCCTCCACTTT CASSLENNSPLHF TRBV7-2 NA TRBJ1-6 many
TGTGCCAGCACCGGACTAGCGGCCGCTTACAATGAGCAGTTCTTC CASTGLAAAYNEQFF TRBV6-6 TRBD2 TRBJ2-1 few
TGTGCCAGCAGTTTATCCCCCCTGGGGGGGGAGCTGTTTTTT CASSLSPLGGELFF TRBV28 NA TRBJ2-2 NA
TGTGCCAGCAGCGTAGCCTCAAGGTTCACTGAAGCTTTCTTT CASSVASRFTEAFF TRBV9 NA TRBJ1-1 few
TGTGCCAGCAGCTTATCGGGGCTAGAAGCTTTCTTT CASSLSGLEAFF TRBV7-9 NA TRBJ1-1 NA
TGTGCCAGCAGTTTCCCCGGGCCCCAGGGAGAGCAGTTCTTC CASSFPGPQGEQFF TRBV27 NA TRBJ2-1 once
TGCAGTGCTAGGATGGCTGGTGGCTACACCTTC CSARMAGGYTF TRBV20-1 NA TRBJ1-2 once
TGCAGCGCCCTAGGGAATTACGAGCAGTACTTC CSALGNYEQYF TRBV20-1 NA TRBJ2-7 few
TGCGCCAGCAGCTTGGGAGGGATGAACACTGAAGCTTTCTTT CASSLGGMNTEAFF TRBV5-1 NA TRBJ1-1 many
TGCAGTGCTAACCCCCTGTTAAGAACAGCCCAGCACACTGAAGCTTTCTTT CSANPLLRTAQHTEAFF TRBV20-1 NA TRBJ1-1 NA
TGTGCCAGCAGCTTACGTCGAGAGTCCACCGGGGAGCTGTTTTTT CASSLRRESTGELFF TRBV7-6 NA TRBJ2-2 few
TGTGCCAGCAGCCAAGAAGCTGTCAGGGGTGCCTCATATAGCAATCAGCCCCAGCATTTT CASSQEAVRGASYSNQPQHF TRBV4-2 NA TRBJ1-5 NA
TGTGCCAGCAGTAGACGGGGAGTCCTCTACGAGCAGTACTTC CASSRRGVLYEQYF TRBV27 NA TRBJ2-7 NA
TGTGCCTGGACCCAGGGTGGGTCAAATGAAAAACTGTTTTTT CAWTQGGSNEKLFF TRBV30 NA TRBJ1-4 few
TGTGCCAGCAGCTTAGCCGCGGCGGCCGGCGAAGCTTTCTTT CASSLAAAAGEAFF TRBV7-8 NA TRBJ1-1 NA
TGTGCCAGCAGCCCAGCCAGTAGCAATCAGCCCCAGCATTTT CASSPASSNQPQHF TRBV7-9 NA TRBJ1-5 NA
TGCGCCAGCAGCTCCCTTCTAGCGGGAGTGAAAGATACGCAGTATTTT CASSSLLAGVKDTQYF TRBV5-1 TRBD2 TRBJ2-3 many
TGCAGTGCTAGAGATCAGCGGCTTGGGAACTATCAGCCCCAGCATTTT CSARDQRLGNYQPQHF TRBV20-1 NA TRBJ1-5 NA
TGTGCCAGCAGCTTGGGGCGGGACTCCTACGAGCAGTACTTC CASSLGRDSYEQYF TRBV5-6 NA TRBJ2-7 few
TGTGCCAGCAGCTTGTGGGGTTTACAAGAGACCCAGTACTTC CASSLWGLQETQYF TRBV5-6 NA TRBJ2-5 few
TGTGCCAGCAGTTACTTAAACAAGCAAGAGCAGTACTTC CASSYLNKQEQYF TRBV6-5 NA TRBJ2-7 NA
TGTGCCAGCAGCCAAGTGTCTGCCTACGAGCAGTACTTC CASSQVSAYEQYF TRBV4-2 NA TRBJ2-7 NA
TGTGCCAGCCGTCGACGGGGCGGGACTGAAGCTTTCTTT CASRRRGGTEAFF TRBV25-1 NA TRBJ1-1 NA
TGCGCCAGCAGCCAAGCCCGGACTTTAGATACGCAGTATTTT CASSQARTLDTQYF TRBV4-3 NA TRBJ2-3 NA
TGTGCCAGCAGTTTGGCAGGGACCTTGAACACTGAAGCTTTCTTT CASSLAGTLNTEAFF TRBV27 NA TRBJ1-1 NA
TGCGCCAGCAGCCTTACATTGACCGGGGAGCTGTTTTTT CASSLTLTGELFF TRBV5-1 NA TRBJ2-2 NA